This T cell receptor (beta chain) is drawn from a study of blood T cell repertoires in COVID-19. Turning to the study itself: The United States, Italy and Spain provided the acute and convalescent COVID-19 samples. In each case, the material was cDNA or gDNA derived from T cells, B-cell-depleted T cells, or PBMCs.

Trimming cost V 11 bases and J 0 bases, with 11 bases left between them. Germline lookup yields CDR1 SEHNR and CDR2 FQNEAQ (reference sequence). The CDR3 runs 13 residues. How the authors handled the data: Quantification of nucleated cells was approximated via reference gene primer amplification. Some clones are missing from TCRdb's copy, which holds only in-frame ones; the method was immunoSEQ multiplex PCR. The D gene and trimming were derived from the DNA, and the V and J assignments and clone size from that table. The data contain about 45,000 clones, about 90% of them seen just once; the ten biggest clones take up 14%.

Sequences were obtained from peripheral blood. The clonotype comes from a human donor in a cohort sampled during active COVID-19. This sequence joins TRBV7-9 and TRBJ2-1, with a weak D call TRBD2 (7 bases). CDR3 region: CAAAGASYNEQFF. CDR3 in DNA: TGTGCCGCCGCGGGGGCCTCCTACAATGAGCAGTTCTTC.